These 19 T cell receptor beta chains were all obtained from the same sample, sequenced in a study of identical twins. Each CDR3 protein is one row after TCRdb ran MiXCR on the 5' RACE reads. The data contain fewer than 900,000 distinct CDR3 sequences, 20% to 25% of them singletons. These data also featured in a second study, about T cells expressing NK-cell markers.

Sequencing used PBMCs. All receptors derive from a woman younger than 35 in good health.

The CDR3 DNA reads as TGTGCCAGCAGTTCCAGGACTAGCGCTGAGCAGTTCTTC. This gives the protein CASSSRTSAEQFF. The chain has TRBV6-6 and TRBJ2-1; 9 nucleotides agree with TRBD2. CDR1 MNHNY and CDR2 SVGAGI come from the germline V gene (reference sequence). This CDR3 is built from 13 residues. The V and J ends lost 4 bases and 9 bases, in that order; junction bases with no gene match: 4.

This rearrangement joins TRBV9 to TRBJ2-5; a weak D match, TRBD1 (6 bases). V dropped 2 bases and J dropped 5 bases, with 10 bases sitting between them. The CDR3 loop spans 13 amino acids. CDR1 is SGDLS and CDR2 is YYNGEE in the germline V gene. The CDR3 sequence: CASSVRGGETQYF. DNA of the CDR3: TGTGCCAGCAGCGTCAGGGGTGGGGAGACCCAGTACTTC.

This clonotype was detected only a few times. The V and J genes are TRBV20-1 and TRBJ2-3; D is unresolved. V was shortened by 1 base and J by 0 bases, with 5 bases between the two germline ends. This CDR3 has 13 amino acids. Germline V lookup: CDR1 DFQATT, CDR2 SNEGSKA (reference sequence). This CDR3 reads CSARVDSTDTQYF. As DNA, the CDR3 is TGCAGTGCTAGAGTAGACAGCACAGATACGCAGTATTTT.

This clonotype came up a few times. This chain links TRBV29-1 with TRBJ2-3; D call uncertain. This CDR3 region has 15 residues. Germline loops: CDR1 SQVTM, CDR2 ANQGSEA. Trimming left V 5 bases short and J 4 bases short, with 19 bases between. The CDR3 spells CSVPRPPNRADTQYF. CDR3 DNA: TGCAGCGTTCCCAGACCTCCTAACCGGGCAGATACGCAGTATTTT.

In this sample, this clonotype turned up a few times. This chain's CDR3 is CASSLGPTLDNEQFF. For the CDR3, the DNA is TGTGCCAGCAGCTTAGGCCCAACCTTGGACAATGAGCAGTTCTTC. V usage is TRBV13 and J usage is TRBJ2-1; D is uncertain. The V end was cut by 0 bases, the J end by 5 bases, with 11 bases between. This CDR3 has 15 amino acids. Germline CDR1 reads PRHDT; CDR2 reads FYEKMQ (reference sequence).

The chain joins TRBV11-2 to TRBJ2-3; D unresolved. The CDR3 spans 15 residues. V lost 7 bases to trimming and J lost 2 bases, with 16 bases between them. In germline, CDR1 is SGHAT, CDR2 FQNNGV. CDR3 protein: CASNPRRSFTDTQYF. The CDR3 region has the DNA TGTGCCAGCAACCCCCGAAGGTCTTTCACAGATACGCAGTATTTT.

This chain joins TRBV4-1 and TRBJ1-2; a weak D match, TRBD1 (5 bases). Germline V gene sequence: CDR1 MGHRA, CDR2 YSYEKL. This CDR3 contains 15 residues. Between the trimmed V and J ends, which lost 4 bases and 0 bases, there was a span of 12 bases. The CDR3 DNA is TGCGCCAGCAGCCCCGCGGGGGGAGCTAACTATGGCTACACCTTC. It translates to CASSPAGGANYGYTF.

This clonotype was observed a handful of times. This chain connects TRBV6-5 to TRBJ1-2; 7 bases are shared with TRBD1. The trim removed 1 base at V and 6 bases at J, leaving 8 bases unmatched. The germline gives CDR1 MNHEY, CDR2 SVGAGI. The length of the CDR3 is 15 residues. The CDR3 here is CASSYFSQGEHGYTF. The DNA for the CDR3 is TGTGCCAGCAGTTACTTTAGTCAGGGGGAACATGGCTACACCTTC.

At least ten counts were recorded for this clonotype. The J gene is TRBJ1-1, the V gene TRBV29-1; D unclear. The CDR3 spans 13 residues. V lost 1 base, J lost 1 base, and 7 bases lay in between. Per germline, CDR1 SQVTM and CDR2 ANQGSEA. CDR3 residues: CSVEGRRNTEAFF. The CDR3 DNA reads as TGCAGCGTTGAAGGCAGGCGGAACACTGAAGCTTTCTTT. The full variable domain, with the rest looked up from reference TRBV29-1 and TRBJ1-1, is SAVISQKPSRDICQRGTSLTIQCQVDSQVTMMFWYRQQPGQSLTLIATANQGSEATYESGFVIDKFPISRPNLTFSTLTVSNMSPEDSSIYLCSVEGRRNTEAFFGQGTRLTVV.

The rearrangement links TRBV7-9 to TRBJ2-3; D is ambiguous. The V end was cut by 0 bases, the J end by 2 bases, with 6 bases between. This CDR3 spans 14 amino acids. Germline V gene lookup returns CDR1 SEHNR and CDR2 FQNEAQ (reference sequence). The CDR3 loop is CASSLALHTDTQYF. The CDR3 nucleotides read TGTGCCAGCAGCTTAGCGCTCCACACAGATACGCAGTATTTT.

CDR3 bases: TGCGCCAGCAGCCAACCCGGAGGCGGCTTGGATCAGCCCCAGCATTTT. It yields the protein CASSQPGGGLDQPQHF. The chain links TRBV4-1 to TRBJ1-5; D is uncertain. Germline V gives CDR1 MGHRA, CDR2 YSYEKL. The V end lost 2 bases, the J end lost 5 bases, and 16 bases lay between the germline ends. The CDR3 contains 16 residues.

There are a few counts of this clonotype. The chain has TRBV10-3 and TRBJ1-1; TRBD1 agrees at 7 bases. The CDR3 totals 14 residues. The junction had 7 bases not matched to a gene; V was cut back by 2 bases and J by 7 bases. The germline V gene encodes CDR1 ENHRY and CDR2 SYGVKD. CDR3: CAISETQGGGEAFF. The CDR3 coding sequence is TGTGCCATCAGTGAGACCCAGGGGGGAGGTGAAGCTTTCTTT.

This clonotype was detected a few times. V gene TRBV19 combines with J gene TRBJ1-2; unclear D gene. The CDR3 length is 15 residues. V lost 3 bases and J lost 5, with 16 bases in between. CDR1 and CDR2 (germline): LNHDA, SQIVND (reference sequence). CDR3 bases: TGTGCCAGTAGTATTGGTCGAACTATGTTTTATGGCTACACCTTC. Translation: CASSIGRTMFYGYTF.

This clonotype occurred a few times. V and J are TRBV6-1 and TRBJ2-7; tentatively, D is TRBD1 (5 bases). CDR3 length equals 15 residues. Germline V CDR1 and CDR2: MNHNS, SASEGT. With 5 bases removed from V and 3 bases from J, the gap between germline ends came to 17 bases. CDR3 nucleotide sequence: TGTGCCAGCAGTAAGCAGGGATCATTAGGCTACGAGCAGTACTTC. Its protein product is CASSKQGSLGYEQYF.

The V and J genes are TRBV6-1 and TRBJ2-2; 7 bases are a match to TRBD2. From germline, CDR1 is MNHNS and CDR2 SASEGT. V gave up 7 bases and J gave up 1 base; unmatched junction bases: 3. The CDR3 is made up of 14 amino acids. CDR3 DNA: TGTGCCAGCAATGGCGGGGGGAACACCGGGGAGCTGTTTTTT. Its protein is CASNGGGNTGELFF.

The chain couples TRBV20-1 to TRBJ1-1; D gene ambiguous. Germline V lookup: CDR1 DFQATT, CDR2 SNEGSKA (reference sequence). The ends were cut back, 3 bases at V and 7 bases at J, with 9 bases in the middle. This CDR3 has 11 residues. DNA of the CDR3: TGCAGTGCTAGGGGGAGAGTTGAAGCTTTCTTT. Its translation is CSARGRVEAFF.

This clonotype was seen more than once but under ten times. The V gene is TRBV7-2, the J gene TRBJ2-1, with a weak D call TRBD2 (6 bases). The CDR3 has 16 residues. Germline assignment: CDR1 SGHTA and CDR2 FQGNSA. V shed 2 bases and J shed 0 bases, with 11 bases lying between them. The CDR3 DNA reads as TGTGCCAGCAGCTTAAAGGCGGGGACCTCCTACAATGAGCAGTTCTTC. Its translation: CASSLKAGTSYNEQFF.

Written as DNA, the CDR3 is TGTGCCACCAGCCCCCGGACGTCAAGGGGAAACAATGAGCAGTTCTTC. This translates into CATSPRTSRGNNEQFF. This chain connects TRBV24-1 to TRBJ2-1; a possible D gene is TRBD1 (5 bases). V lost 7 bases, J lost 5 bases, and 20 bases lay in between. This CDR3 region has 16 residues. Per the germline V gene, CDR1 is KGHDR and CDR2 is SFDVKD.

On this clonotype itself: A much larger clonotype is one base distant, so this may be a read error. V gene TRBV20-1 combines with J gene TRBJ2-1; D unclear. The CDR3 has 13 amino acids. Germline V CDR1 and CDR2: DFQATT, SNEGSKA (reference sequence). CDR3 in DNA: TGCGGTGCGGTGTCACGGCGACCCGATGAGCAGTTCTTC. Translation: CGAVSRRPDEQFF.